This T cell receptor (beta chain) emerged from a study of beta chain features in type 1 diabetes. Study-wide results and limits: When Type 1 diabetes patients were examined, their TCRB CDR3s proved moderately but significantly shorter in all four CD4+ subsets.

This CDR3 spans 19 amino acids. This clone was recorded a few times. Its matching antigen is unknown. Every bit of the isolated RNA underwent reverse transcription, so sequencing read expressed TCRB transcripts. Data came from immunoSEQ multiplex PCR; TCRdb stores just in-frame clones and leaves some out. The sample includes 200,000 to 300,000 clones, about 15% of them seen just once. V usage is TRBV21-1 and J usage is TRBJ1-4. TRBV21-1 is recorded as a pseudogene. Sequencing was done on a sample of naive CD4+ T cells from blood. This TCR derives from a man aged 25-40 years with type 1 diabetes. This CDR3 is CASSKALWGGSRTNEKLFF. The DNA for the CDR3 is TGTGCCAGCAGCAAAGCCCTGTGGGGTGGGAGTCGGACTAATGAAAAACTGTTTTTT.